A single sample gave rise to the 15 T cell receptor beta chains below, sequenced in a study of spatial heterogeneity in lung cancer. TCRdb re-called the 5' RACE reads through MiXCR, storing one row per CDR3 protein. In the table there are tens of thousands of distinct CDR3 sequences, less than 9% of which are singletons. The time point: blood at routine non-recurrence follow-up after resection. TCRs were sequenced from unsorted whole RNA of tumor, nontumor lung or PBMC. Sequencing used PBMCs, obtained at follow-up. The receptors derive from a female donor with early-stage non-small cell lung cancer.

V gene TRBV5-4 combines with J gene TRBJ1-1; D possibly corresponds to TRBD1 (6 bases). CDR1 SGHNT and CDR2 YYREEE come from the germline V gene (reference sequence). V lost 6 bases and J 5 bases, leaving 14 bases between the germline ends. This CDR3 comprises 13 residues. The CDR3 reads CASTFLGGTEAFF. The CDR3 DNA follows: TGTGCCAGCACCTTCCTAGGGGGAACTGAAGCTTTCTTT.

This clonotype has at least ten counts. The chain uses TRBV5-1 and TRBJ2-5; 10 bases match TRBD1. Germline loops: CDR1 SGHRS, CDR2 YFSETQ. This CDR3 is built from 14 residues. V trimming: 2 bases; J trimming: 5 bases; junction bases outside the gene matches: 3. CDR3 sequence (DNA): TGCGCCAGCAGCTTAGGGACAGGGGATGAGACCCAGTACTTC. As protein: CASSLGTGDETQYF.

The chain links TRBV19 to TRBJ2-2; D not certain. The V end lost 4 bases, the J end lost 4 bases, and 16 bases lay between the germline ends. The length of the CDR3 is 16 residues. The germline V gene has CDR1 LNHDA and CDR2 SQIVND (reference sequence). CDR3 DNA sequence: TGTGCCAGTAGTACCGACCTGATCTCGGGCACCGGGGAGCTGTTTTTT. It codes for CASSTDLISGTGELFF.

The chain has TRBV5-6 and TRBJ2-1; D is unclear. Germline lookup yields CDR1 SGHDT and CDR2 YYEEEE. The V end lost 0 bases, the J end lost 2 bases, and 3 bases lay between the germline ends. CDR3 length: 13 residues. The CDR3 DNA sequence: TGTGCCAGCAGCTTGGCAACCTACAATGAGCAGTTCTTC. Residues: CASSLATYNEQFF. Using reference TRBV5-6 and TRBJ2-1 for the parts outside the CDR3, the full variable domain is DAGVTQSPTHLIKTRGQQVTLRCSPKSGHDTVSWYQQALGQGPQFIFQYYEEEERQRGNFPDRFSGHQFPNYSSELNVNALLLGDSALYLCASSLATYNEQFFGPGTRLTVL.

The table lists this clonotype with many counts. The CDR3 is CASSFGTAYNEQFF. CDR3 nucleotide sequence: TGTGCCAGCAGCTTCGGGACAGCCTACAATGAGCAGTTCTTC. The V gene is TRBV11-2, the J gene TRBJ2-1, with 7 bases aligning to TRBD1. This CDR3 is 14 amino acids long. V was clipped by 3 bases and J by 2 bases; unmatched bases: 1. Germline V gene lookup returns CDR1 SGHAT and CDR2 FQNNGV.

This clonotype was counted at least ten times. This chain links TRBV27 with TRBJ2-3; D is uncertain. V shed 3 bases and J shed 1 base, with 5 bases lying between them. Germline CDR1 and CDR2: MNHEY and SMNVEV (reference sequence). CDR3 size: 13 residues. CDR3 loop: CASSFSGTDTQYF. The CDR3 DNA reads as TGTGCCAGCAGTTTTTCCGGCACAGATACGCAGTATTTT.

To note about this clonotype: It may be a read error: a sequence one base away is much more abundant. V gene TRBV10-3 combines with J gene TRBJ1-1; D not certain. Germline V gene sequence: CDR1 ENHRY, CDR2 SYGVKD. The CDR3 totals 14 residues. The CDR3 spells CVISEEDGNTEAFF. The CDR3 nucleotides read TGTGTCATCAGTGAAGAAGACGGCAACACTGAAGCTTTCTTT.

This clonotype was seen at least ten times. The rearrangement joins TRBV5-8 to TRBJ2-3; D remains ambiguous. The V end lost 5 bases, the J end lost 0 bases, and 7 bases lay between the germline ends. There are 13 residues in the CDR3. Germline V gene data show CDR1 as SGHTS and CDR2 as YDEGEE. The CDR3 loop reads CASRRSSTDTQYF. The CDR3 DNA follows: TGTGCCAGCAGGAGGTCTAGCACAGATACGCAGTATTTT.

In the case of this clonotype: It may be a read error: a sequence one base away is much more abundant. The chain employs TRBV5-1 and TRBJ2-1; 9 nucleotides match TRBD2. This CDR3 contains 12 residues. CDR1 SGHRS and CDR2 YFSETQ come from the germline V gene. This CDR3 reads CAGSQLAGEQFF. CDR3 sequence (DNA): TGCGCCGGCAGCCAACTAGCGGGCGAGCAGTTCTTC.

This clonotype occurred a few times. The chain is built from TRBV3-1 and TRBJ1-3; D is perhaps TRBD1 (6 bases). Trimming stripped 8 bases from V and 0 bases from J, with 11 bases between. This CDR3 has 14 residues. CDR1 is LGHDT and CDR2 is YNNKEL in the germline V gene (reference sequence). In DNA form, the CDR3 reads TGTGCCAGCGTTGACAGGAGCTCTGGAAACACCATATATTTT. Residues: CASVDRSSGNTIYF. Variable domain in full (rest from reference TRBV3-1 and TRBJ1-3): DTAVSQTPKYLVTQMGNDKSIKCEQNLGHDTMYWYKQDSKKFLKIMFSYNNKELIINETVPNRFSPKSPDKAHLNLHINSLELGDSAVYFCASVDRSSGNTIYFGEGSWLTVV.

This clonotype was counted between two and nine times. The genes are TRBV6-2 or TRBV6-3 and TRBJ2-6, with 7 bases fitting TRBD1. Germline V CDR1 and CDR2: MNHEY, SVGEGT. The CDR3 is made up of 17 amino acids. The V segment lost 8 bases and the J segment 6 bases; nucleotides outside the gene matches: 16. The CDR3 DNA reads TGTGCCAGCGAGGGTGGGACAGCGGATTGGAAGGCCAACGTCCTGACTTTC. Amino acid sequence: CASEGGTADWKANVLTF.

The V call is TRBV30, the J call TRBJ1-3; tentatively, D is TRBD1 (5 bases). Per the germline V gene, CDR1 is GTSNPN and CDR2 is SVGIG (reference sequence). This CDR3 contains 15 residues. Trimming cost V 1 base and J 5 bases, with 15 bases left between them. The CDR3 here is CAWSAMDKRRNTIYF. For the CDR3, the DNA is TGTGCCTGGAGTGCCATGGACAAGCGGAGAAACACCATATATTTT.

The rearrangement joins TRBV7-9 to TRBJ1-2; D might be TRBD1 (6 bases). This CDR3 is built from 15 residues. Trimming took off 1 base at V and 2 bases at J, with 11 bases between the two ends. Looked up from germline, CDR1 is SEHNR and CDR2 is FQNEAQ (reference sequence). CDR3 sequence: CASSLVQGKNYGYTF. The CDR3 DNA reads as TGTGCCAGCAGCTTAGTACAGGGAAAGAACTATGGCTACACCTTC.

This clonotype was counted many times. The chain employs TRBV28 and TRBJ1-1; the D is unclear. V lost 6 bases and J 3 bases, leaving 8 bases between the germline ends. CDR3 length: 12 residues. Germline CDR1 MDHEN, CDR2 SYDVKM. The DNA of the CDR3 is TGTGCCAGCAGCCCCCACTACACTGAAGCTTTCTTT. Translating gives CASSPHYTEAFF.

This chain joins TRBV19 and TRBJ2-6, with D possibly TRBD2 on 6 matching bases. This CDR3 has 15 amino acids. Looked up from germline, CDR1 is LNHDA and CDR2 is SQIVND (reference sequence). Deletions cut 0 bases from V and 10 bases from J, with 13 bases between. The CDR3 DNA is TGTGCCAGTAGTATAGACTCCGGGGGACTGAACGTCCTGACTTTC. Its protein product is CASSIDSGGLNVLTF.